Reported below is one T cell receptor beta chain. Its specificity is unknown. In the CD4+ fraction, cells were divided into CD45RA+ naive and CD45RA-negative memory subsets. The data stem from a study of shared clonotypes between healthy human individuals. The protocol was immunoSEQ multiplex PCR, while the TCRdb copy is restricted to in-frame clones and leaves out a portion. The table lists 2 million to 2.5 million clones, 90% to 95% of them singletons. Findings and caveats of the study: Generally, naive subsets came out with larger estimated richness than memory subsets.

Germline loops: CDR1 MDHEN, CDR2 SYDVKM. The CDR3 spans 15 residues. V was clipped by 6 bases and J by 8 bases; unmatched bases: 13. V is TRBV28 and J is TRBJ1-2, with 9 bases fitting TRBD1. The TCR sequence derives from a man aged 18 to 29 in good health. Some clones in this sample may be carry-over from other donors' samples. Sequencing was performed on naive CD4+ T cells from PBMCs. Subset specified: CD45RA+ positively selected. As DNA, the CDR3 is TGTGCCAGCAGGCTTTGGGACAGGGAAGACGGAGGCTACACCTTC. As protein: CASRLWDREDGGYTF.